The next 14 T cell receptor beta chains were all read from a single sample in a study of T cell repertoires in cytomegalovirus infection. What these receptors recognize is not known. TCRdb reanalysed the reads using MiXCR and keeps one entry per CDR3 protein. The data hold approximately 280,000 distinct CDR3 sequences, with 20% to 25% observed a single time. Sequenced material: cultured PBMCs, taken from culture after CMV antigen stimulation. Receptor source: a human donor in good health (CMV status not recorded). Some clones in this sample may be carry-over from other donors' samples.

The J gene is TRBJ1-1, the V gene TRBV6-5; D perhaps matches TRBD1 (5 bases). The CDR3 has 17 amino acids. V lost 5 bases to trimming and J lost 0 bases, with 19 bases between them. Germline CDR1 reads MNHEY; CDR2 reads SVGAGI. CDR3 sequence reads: CASSRSGTGLMNTEAFF. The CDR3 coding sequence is TGTGCCAGCAGTCGCTCCGGGACGGGATTGATGAACACTGAAGCTTTCTTT.

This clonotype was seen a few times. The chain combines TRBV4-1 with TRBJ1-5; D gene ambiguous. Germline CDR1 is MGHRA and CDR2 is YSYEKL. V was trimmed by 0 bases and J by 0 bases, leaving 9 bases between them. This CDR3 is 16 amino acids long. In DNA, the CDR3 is TGCGCCAGCAGCCAAGATCCCGGTAATAGCAATCAGCCCCAGCATTTT. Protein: CASSQDPGNSNQPQHF.

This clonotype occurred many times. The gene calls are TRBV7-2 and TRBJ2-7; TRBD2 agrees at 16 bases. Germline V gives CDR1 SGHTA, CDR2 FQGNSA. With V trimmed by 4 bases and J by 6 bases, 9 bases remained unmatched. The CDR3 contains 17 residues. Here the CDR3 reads CASSSTPGLAGGGEQYF. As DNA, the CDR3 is TGTGCCAGCAGCTCCACTCCGGGACTAGCGGGAGGGGGCGAGCAGTACTTC.

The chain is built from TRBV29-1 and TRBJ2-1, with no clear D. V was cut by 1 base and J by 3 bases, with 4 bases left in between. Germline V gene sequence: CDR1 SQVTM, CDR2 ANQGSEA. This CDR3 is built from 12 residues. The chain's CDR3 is CSVEANYNEQFF. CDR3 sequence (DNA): TGCAGCGTTGAAGCCAACTACAATGAGCAGTTCTTC.

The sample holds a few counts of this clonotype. The DNA for the CDR3 is TGTGCCAGCAGCATGGGACAGGGTCAGCAGTTCTTC. Protein sequence: CASSMGQGQQFF. V usage is TRBV7-2 and J usage is TRBJ2-1, with 9 bases aligning to TRBD1. V lost 5 bases to trimming and J lost 11 bases; unmatched junction nucleotides: 4. This CDR3 has 12 amino acids. Germline V gene sequence: CDR1 SGHTA, CDR2 FQGNSA.

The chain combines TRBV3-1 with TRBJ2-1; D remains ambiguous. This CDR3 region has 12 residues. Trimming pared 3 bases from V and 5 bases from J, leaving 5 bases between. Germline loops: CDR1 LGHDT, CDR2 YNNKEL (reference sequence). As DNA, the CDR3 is TGTGCCAGCAGCCACGGAAACAATGAGCAGTTCTTC. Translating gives CASSHGNNEQFF.

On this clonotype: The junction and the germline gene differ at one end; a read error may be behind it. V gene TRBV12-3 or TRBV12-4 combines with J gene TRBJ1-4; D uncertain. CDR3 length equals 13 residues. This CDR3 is CASSFSLNEKLLF. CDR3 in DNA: TGTGCCAGCAGTTTTTCCCTAAATGAAAAACTGTTGTTT.

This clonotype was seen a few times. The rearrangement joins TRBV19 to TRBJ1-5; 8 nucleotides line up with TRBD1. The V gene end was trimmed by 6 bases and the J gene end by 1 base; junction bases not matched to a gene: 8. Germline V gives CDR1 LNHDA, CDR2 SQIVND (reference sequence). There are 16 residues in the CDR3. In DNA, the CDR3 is TGTGCCAGTAGCGATATACAGGGGGGAAGCAATCAGCCCCAGCATTTT. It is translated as CASSDIQGGSNQPQHF.

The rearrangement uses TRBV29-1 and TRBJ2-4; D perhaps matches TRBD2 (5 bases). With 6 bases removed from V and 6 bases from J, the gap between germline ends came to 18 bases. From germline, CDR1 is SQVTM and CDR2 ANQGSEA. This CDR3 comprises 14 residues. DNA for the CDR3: TGCAGCGTAGCCTCCCCGGGGAAGGGAAACATTCAGTACTTC. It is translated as CSVASPGKGNIQYF.

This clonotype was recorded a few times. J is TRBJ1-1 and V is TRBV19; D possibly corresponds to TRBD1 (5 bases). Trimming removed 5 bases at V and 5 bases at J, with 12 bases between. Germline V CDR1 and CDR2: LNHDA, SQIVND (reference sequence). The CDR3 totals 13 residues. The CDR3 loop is CASSLRESTEAFF. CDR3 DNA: TGTGCCAGTAGTCTCAGGGAGAGTACTGAAGCTTTCTTT.

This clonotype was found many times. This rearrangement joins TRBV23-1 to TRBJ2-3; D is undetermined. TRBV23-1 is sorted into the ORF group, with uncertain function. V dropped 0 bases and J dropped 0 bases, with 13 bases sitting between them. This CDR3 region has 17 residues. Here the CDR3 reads CASSQSLVGLSTDTQYF. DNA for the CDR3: TGCGCCAGCAGTCAATCCCTTGTGGGCCTCAGCACAGATACGCAGTATTTT.

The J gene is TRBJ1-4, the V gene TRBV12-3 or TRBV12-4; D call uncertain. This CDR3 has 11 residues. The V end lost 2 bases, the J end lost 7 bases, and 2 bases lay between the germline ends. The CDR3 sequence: CASSLSEKLFF. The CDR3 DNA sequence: TGTGCCAGCAGTTTAAGTGAAAAACTGTTTTTT.

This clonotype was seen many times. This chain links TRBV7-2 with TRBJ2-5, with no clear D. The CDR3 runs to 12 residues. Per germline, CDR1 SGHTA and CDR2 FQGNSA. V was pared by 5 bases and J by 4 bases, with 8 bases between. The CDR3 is CASSLNLETQYF. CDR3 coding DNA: TGTGCCAGCAGCCTAAACTTAGAGACCCAGTACTTC.

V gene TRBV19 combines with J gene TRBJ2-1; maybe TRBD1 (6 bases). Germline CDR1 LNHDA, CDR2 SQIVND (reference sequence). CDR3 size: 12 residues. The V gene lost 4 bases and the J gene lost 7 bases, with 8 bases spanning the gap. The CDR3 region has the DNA TGTGCCAGTAGTAAGACAGGAAATGAGCAGTTCTTC. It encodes CASSKTGNEQFF.